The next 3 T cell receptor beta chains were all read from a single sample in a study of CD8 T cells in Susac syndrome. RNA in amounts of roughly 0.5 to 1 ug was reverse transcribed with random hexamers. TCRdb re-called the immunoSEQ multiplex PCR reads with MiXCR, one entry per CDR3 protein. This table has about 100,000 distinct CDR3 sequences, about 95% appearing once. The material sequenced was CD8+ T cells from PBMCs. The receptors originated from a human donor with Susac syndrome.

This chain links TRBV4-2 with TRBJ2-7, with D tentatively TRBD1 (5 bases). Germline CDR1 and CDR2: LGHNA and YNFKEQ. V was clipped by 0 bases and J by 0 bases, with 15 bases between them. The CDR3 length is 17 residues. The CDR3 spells CASSQEGLGGSSYEQYF. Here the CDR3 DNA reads TGTGCCAGCAGCCAAGAGGGGCTTGGCGGAAGCTCCTACGAGCAGTACTTC.

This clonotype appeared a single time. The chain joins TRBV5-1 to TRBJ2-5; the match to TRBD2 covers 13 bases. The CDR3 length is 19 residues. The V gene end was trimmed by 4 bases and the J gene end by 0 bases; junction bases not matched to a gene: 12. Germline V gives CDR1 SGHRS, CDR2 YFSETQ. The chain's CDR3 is CASSNGGTSGASYQETQYF. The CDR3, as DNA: TGCGCCAGCAGCAATGGCGGGACTAGCGGGGCCTCGTACCAAGAGACCCAGTACTTC.

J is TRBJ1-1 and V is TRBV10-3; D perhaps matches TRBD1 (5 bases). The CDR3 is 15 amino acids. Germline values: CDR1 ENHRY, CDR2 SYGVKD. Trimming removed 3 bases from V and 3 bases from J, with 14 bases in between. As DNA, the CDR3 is TGTGCCATCAGTGACCCTGGTTGGGGGGACACTGAAGCTTTCTTT. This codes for CAISDPGWGDTEAFF.